The rows below give T cell receptor beta chains drawn from one sample of a study of blood T cells in healthy people across ages. One entry per CDR3 protein, called by TCRdb with MiXCR from the 5' RACE reads. The sample carries about 1.8 million distinct CDR3 sequences, less than 50% recorded once. Sequencing used blood. These receptors all come from a woman in her thirties or forties in good health. The CDR3 runs from the conserved cysteine through the conserved F or W. D genes are given only for firm matches. Clone size appears in some rows only: once, few, many, or a class for an expanded clone.

TRBV5-1	.	few	TRBJ2-5	TGCGCCAGCAGGTTTGGGACTGAGACAAAAGAGACCCAGTACTTC	CASRFGTETKETQYF
TRBV28	.	.	TRBJ2-7	TGTGCCAGCAGTTTGTGGCCTGAGCAGTACTTC	CASSLWPEQYF
TRBV13	TRBD1	few	TRBJ1-1	TGTGCCAGCAGTTCCGGGGACAGGGACACTGAAGCTTTCTTT	CASSSGDRDTEAFF
TRBV7-2	TRBD1	few	TRBJ1-2	TGTGCCAGCAGCAGCGGCGGACAGGGGCAAAGTGGCTACACCTTC	CASSSGGQGQSGYTF
TRBV10-3	.	few	TRBJ1-2	TGTGCCATCAGTGAGAAAAATACAGGGAACTATGGCTACACCTTC	CAISEKNTGNYGYTF
TRBV20-1	TRBD2	.	TRBJ2-1	TGCAGTGCTACCCGACCTGCCGGGACTAGCGGGGCCCCTAGGTACAATGAGCAGTTCTTC	CSATRPAGTSGAPRYNEQFF
TRBV5-6	.	once	TRBJ2-1	TGTGCCAGCAGCTTGGATCGGACGGTAGCATGGGATGAGCAGTTCTTC	CASSLDRTVAWDEQFF
TRBV27	.	few	TRBJ2-1	TGTGCCAGCTCCATAAGGGGGGGCCGAGATGAGCAGTTCTTC	CASSIRGGRDEQFF
TRBV27	.	.	TRBJ1-6	TGTGCCAGCTCTCTTCGACGGGGGGATTCCTATAATTCACCCCTCCACTTT	CASSLRRGDSYNSPLHF
TRBV20-1	.	once	TRBJ1-5	TGCAGTGCGACCATGGGAGGGTCTAGCAATCAACCCCGGCATTTT	CSATMGGSSNQPRHF
TRBV4-2	TRBD2	.	TRBJ2-3	TGTGCCAGCAGCCGCCTAACTAGCGGGGGGGCCAGCGATACGCAGTATTTT	CASSRLTSGGASDTQYF
TRBV7-9	.	.	TRBJ2-5	TGTGCCAGCAGCTTAGTTCAGGCCCCCCAAGAGACCCAGTACTTC	CASSLVQAPQETQYF
TRBV7-2	.	many	TRBJ2-5	TGTGCCAGCAGCTTAGTTGGCGGGATCCAAGAGACCCAGTACTTC	CASSLVGGIQETQYF
TRBV12-3/TRBV12-4	.	.	TRBJ2-7	TGTGCCAGCAGTCAGACCCTAGCGAGCGAGCAGTACTTC	CASSQTLASEQYF
TRBV5-1	.	once	TRBJ2-3	TGCGCCAGCAGGGCGGTCTCGGGGCCAGATACGCAGTATTTT	CASRAVSGPDTQYF
TRBV4-2	.	.	TRBJ1-1	TGTGCCAGCAGCCAAGAAGAGGGGGTTCCCATGAACACTGAAGCTTTCTTT	CASSQEEGVPMNTEAFF
TRBV12-3/TRBV12-4	.	.	TRBJ2-7	TGTGCCAGCAGTAACAGGATCCACGAGCAGTACTTC	CASSNRIHEQYF
TRBV5-1	TRBD1	few	TRBJ2-7	TGCGCCAGCAGCCTGGACAGGGGAACCGAGCAGTACTTC	CASSLDRGTEQYF
TRBV20-1	TRBD2	.	TRBJ2-5	TGCAGTGCTAGTGGTGGTAGCGGGGCGTCGGGGACCCAGTACTTC	CSASGGSGASGTQYF
TRBV5-6	.	few	TRBJ2-1	TGTGCCAGCAGCCCGCCTCCGTCGGGGAGCTCCTACAATGAGCAGTTCTTC	CASSPPPSGSSYNEQFF
TRBV20-1	.	few	TRBJ2-7	TGCAGTGCTAGGAGGGATGGGGGCGAGCAGTACTTC	CSARRDGGEQYF
TRBV12-3/TRBV12-4	TRBD2	few	TRBJ2-7	TGTGCCAGCAGTTTAGTTCCGGGACTAGTAGTCTACGAGCAGTACTTC	CASSLVPGLVVYEQYF
TRBV7-2	.	few	TRBJ1-4	TGTGCCAGCAGCGTCCTGCGTAATGAAAAACTGTTTTTT	CASSVLRNEKLFF
TRBV18	TRBD1	.	TRBJ1-6	TGTGCCAGCTCACCGCCGGGGAGGACAGGTGACTCACCCCTCCACTTT	CASSPPGRTGDSPLHF
TRBV25-1	.	.	TRBJ2-4	TGTGCCAGCAGTGAAGAGGGACCGAATCTAGCCAAAAACATTCAGTACTTC	CASSEEGPNLAKNIQYF
TRBV6-2/TRBV6-3	TRBD1	once	TRBJ2-5	TGTGCCAGCATCACAGGGGGCGGAGAGACCCAGTACTTC	CASITGGGETQYF
TRBV6-2/TRBV6-3	TRBD2	.	TRBJ2-1	TGTGCCAGCAGTTGCTTCTGGCTCGGGACTAGCGGGGGGGCACAGATTTCCTACAATGAGCAGTTCTTC	CASSCFWLGTSGGAQISYNEQFF
TRBV12-3/TRBV12-4	TRBD1	.	TRBJ1-2	TGTGCCAGCACCCCATACAGGGGGCTCGTGGGCTACACCTTC	CASTPYRGLVGYTF
TRBV28	.	.	TRBJ2-5	TGTGCCAGCAGTTTATTGCGACAGGAGCAGTACTTC	CASSLLRQEQYF
TRBV6-2/TRBV6-3	TRBD2	.	TRBJ2-7	TGTGCCAGCAGTTACGAGGTAGCGGGGGCACGCAGCTCCTACGAGCAGTACTTC	CASSYEVAGARSSYEQYF
TRBV2	.	.	TRBJ2-5	TGTGCCAGCAGCGGGACTTCCACGCCCGACCAAGAGACCCAGTACTTC	CASSGTSTPDQETQYF
TRBV7-2	.	.	TRBJ1-2	TGTGCCAGCAGCTTAGTACAGGTCGGCGGCTACACCTTC	CASSLVQVGGYTF
TRBV20-1	TRBD1	.	TRBJ2-7	TGCAGTGCGAGCCCCTTGGGACAGGGTTCCTACGAGCAGTACTTC	CSASPLGQGSYEQYF
TRBV3-1	.	once	TRBJ1-1	TGTGCCAGCAGCCCGCCCCCGCCGAAGAACACTGAAGCTTTCTTT	CASSPPPPKNTEAFF
TRBV15	.	few	TRBJ2-1	TGTGCCACCAGCCGGGACCCAGATGGAGCGAATGAGCAGTTCTTC	CATSRDPDGANEQFF
TRBV7-9	.	.	TRBJ1-2	TGTGCCAGCAGCTTTACTTCAGGGAGCTATGGCTACACCTTC	CASSFTSGSYGYTF
TRBV10-3	.	.	TRBJ2-5	TGTGCCATCAGTGAGGTCCCGGAAGGGACCCAGTACTTC	CAISEVPEGTQYF
TRBV6-2/TRBV6-3	TRBD2	.	TRBJ2-1	TGTGCCAGCAGAAATTCAGCGGGGGGCCCCTACAATGAGCAGTTCTTC	CASRNSAGGPYNEQFF
TRBV20-1	.	.	TRBJ1-5	TGCAGTGCTGCAAAGGGGGAGGGCGAGGAGCCCCAGCATTTT	CSAAKGEGEEPQHF
TRBV6-5	TRBD2	few	TRBJ2-5	TGTGCCAGCAGAACGAGACTAGCGGGTCACCAAGAGACCCAGTACTTC	CASRTRLAGHQETQYF
TRBV27	.	few	TRBJ2-7	TGTGCCAGCAGTTTAATGAGGGGCACAGGGCCGGCTCCGCAGTACTTC	CASSLMRGTGPAPQYF
TRBV5-1	TRBD2	.	TRBJ2-5	TGCGCCAGCAGCGATCAAGGGGCGGGAGGACAAGAGACCCAGTACTTC	CASSDQGAGGQETQYF
TRBV24-1	.	many	TRBJ2-3	TGTGCCACCAGTCAGAGCACAGATACGCAGTATTTT	CATSQSTDTQYF
TRBV28	.	once	TRBJ1-2	TGTGCCAGCAGTTTCAAGGCTCTCTATGGCTACACCTTC	CASSFKALYGYTF
TRBV11-2	TRBD1	once	TRBJ1-2	TGTGCCAGCAGCTTAGCGCCCCCGGGACAGAGTGTCTATGGCTACACCTTC	CASSLAPPGQSVYGYTF
TRBV12-3/TRBV12-4	TRBD1	.	TRBJ2-5	TGTGCAACCAACCGCGACAGGGGAGAGACCCAGTACTTC	CATNRDRGETQYF
TRBV12-3/TRBV12-4	.	.	TRBJ1-2	TGTGCCAGCAGTTCCGAGGGGATGGACTATGGCTACACCTTC	CASSSEGMDYGYTF
TRBV28	.	.	TRBJ2-5	TGTGCCAGCAGTTTGGGGGGGCCAGGGCCAGAGACCCAGTACTTC	CASSLGGPGPETQYF
TRBV5-1	TRBD2	few	TRBJ2-3	TGCGCCAGCAGCTTGGTACAGCGGGGGGCGACAGATACGCAGTATTTT	CASSLVQRGATDTQYF